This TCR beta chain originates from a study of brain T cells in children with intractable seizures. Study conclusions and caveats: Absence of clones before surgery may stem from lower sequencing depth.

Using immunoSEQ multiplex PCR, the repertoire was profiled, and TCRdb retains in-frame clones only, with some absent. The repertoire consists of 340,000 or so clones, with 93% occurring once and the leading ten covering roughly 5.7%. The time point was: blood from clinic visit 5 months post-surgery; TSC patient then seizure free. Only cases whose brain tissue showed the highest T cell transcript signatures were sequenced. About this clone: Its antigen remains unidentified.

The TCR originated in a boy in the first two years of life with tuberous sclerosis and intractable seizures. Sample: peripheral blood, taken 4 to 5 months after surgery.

The CDR3 sequence: CASSDGEQFF. In DNA, the CDR3 is TGTGCCAGTAGTGATGGTGAGCAGTTCTTC. V and J are TRBV19 and TRBJ2-1; no reliable D call. This CDR3 region has 10 residues. Trimming stripped 5 bases from V and 9 bases from J, with 5 bases between. Germline V gene lookup returns CDR1 LNHDA and CDR2 SQIVND (reference sequence).